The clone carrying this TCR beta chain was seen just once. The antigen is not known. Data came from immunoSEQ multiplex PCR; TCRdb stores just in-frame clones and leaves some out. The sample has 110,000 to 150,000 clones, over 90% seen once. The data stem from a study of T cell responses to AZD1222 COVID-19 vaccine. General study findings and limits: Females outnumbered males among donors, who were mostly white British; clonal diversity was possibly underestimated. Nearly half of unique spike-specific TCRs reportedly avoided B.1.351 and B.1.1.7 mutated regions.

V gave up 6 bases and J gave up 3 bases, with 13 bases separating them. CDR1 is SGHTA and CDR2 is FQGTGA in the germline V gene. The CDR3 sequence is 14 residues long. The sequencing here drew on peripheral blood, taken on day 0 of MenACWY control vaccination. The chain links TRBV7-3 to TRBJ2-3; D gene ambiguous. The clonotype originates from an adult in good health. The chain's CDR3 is CASSDSSGTDTQYF. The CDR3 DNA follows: TGTGCCAGCAGTGACTCCTCCGGGACAGATACGCAGTATTTT.